What follows describes a single T cell receptor beta chain. Trimming pared 1 base from V and 4 bases from J, leaving 6 bases between. This CDR3 region has 13 residues. These data belong to a study of blood T cell repertoires in COVID-19. Clones were read by immunoSEQ multiplex PCR, and TCRdb kept only the in-frame ones, dropping some. The sample consists of about 110,000 clones, about 85% of them appearing once. The receptor's source is a woman in her seventies with acute or convalescent COVID-19. The chain carries TRBV12-3 or TRBV12-4 and TRBJ2-3; D unclear. The sequenced sample consisted of peripheral blood. Here the CDR3 DNA reads TGTGCCAGCAGTTTAGGTTCGGCAGATACGCAGTATTTT. It codes for CASSLGSADTQYF.